The rows below give T cell receptor beta chains drawn from one sample of a study of T cell responses to AZD1222 COVID-19 vaccine. Clones were read by immunoSEQ multiplex PCR, and TCRdb kept only the in-frame ones, dropping some. Altogether 100,000 to 150,000 clones are present, roughly 90% being singletons, with the ten largest covering 4.2%. The starting material was peripheral blood, obtained on day 0 of AZD1222 vaccination. The source is an adult in good health. CDR3s include the opening cysteine and the closing phenylalanine or tryptophan. Each record gives: J gene, D gene, V gene, clone size, CDR3 DNA, CDR3 protein. A D gene is named only where the DNA matches it firmly. Only part of the rows carry a size: once, few, many, or a class if the clone is expanded.

TRBJ2-7	NA	TRBV12-3/TRBV12-4	NA	TGTGCCAGCAGCCGTAATCGAGGCTACGAGCAGTACTTC	CASSRNRGYEQYF
TRBJ2-7	NA	TRBV20-1	NA	TGCAGTGCTTGGACAGTCAACGAGCAGTACTTC	CSAWTVNEQYF
TRBJ2-7	NA	TRBV30	NA	TGTGCCTGGAGTGTAGGCCCCCGGCGTGAGCAGTACTTC	CAWSVGPRREQYF
TRBJ1-6	NA	TRBV27	NA	TGTGCCAGCAGTGAAGGCGGGATCGGGACCAATTCACCCCTCCACTTT	CASSEGGIGTNSPLHF
TRBJ1-5	NA	TRBV7-2	NA	TGTGCCAGCAGCCCCGAGGGTAGGAGCAATCAGCCCCAGCATTTT	CASSPEGRSNQPQHF
TRBJ2-7	NA	TRBV15	NA	TGTGCCACCAGCAGACAGACAGCGTACGAGCAGTACTTC	CATSRQTAYEQYF
TRBJ1-1	NA	TRBV9	NA	TGTGCCAGCAGCGTAGGGGCGCCGATGGATGGAGCTTTCTTT	CASSVGAPMDGAFF
TRBJ1-2	NA	TRBV14	NA	TGTGCCAGCAGCCAATCGCTGGACCCCCTCGACCACTATGGCTACACCTTC	CASSQSLDPLDHYGYTF
TRBJ1-2	TRBD1	TRBV3-1/TRBV3-2	NA	TGTGCCAGCAGCCAAAGGACAGGGCACGGCTACACCTTC	CASSQRTGHGYTF
TRBJ2-1	NA	TRBV7-2	NA	TGTGCCAGCAGCTTTCCCCCGAGGGGCCAAAACAATGAGCAGTTCTTC	CASSFPPRGQNNEQFF
TRBJ2-7	NA	TRBV19	NA	TGTGCCAGTAGTAGAGGCACCTGGAGCTCCTACGAGCAGTACTTC	CASSRGTWSSYEQYF
TRBJ1-5	NA	TRBV7-2	NA	TGTGCCAGCAGCTTCACGGGGGGCGGACAGCCCCAGCATTTT	CASSFTGGGQPQHF
TRBJ2-5	TRBD2	TRBV5-4	NA	TGTGCCAGCAGGTCGGCGGGAGGCCCTGAGACCCAGTACTTC	CASRSAGGPETQYF
TRBJ2-7	NA	TRBV4-1	NA	TGCGCCAGCAGCCAAGATTGGTCCTCCGAGCAGTACTTC	CASSQDWSSEQYF
TRBJ2-2	TRBD2	TRBV7-9	NA	TGTGCCAGCAGCTTAGGAGCGGGAGGTACCGGGGAGCTGTTTTTT	CASSLGAGGTGELFF
TRBJ2-1	TRBD2	TRBV2	NA	TGTGCCAGCAGGCTCGGGGGAGGGGCCTACAATGAGCAGTTCTTC	CASRLGGGAYNEQFF
TRBJ2-1	TRBD2	TRBV5-1	NA	TGCGCCAGCAGCTTGGGTTTTAGCGGGAGTTACAATGAGCAGTTCTTC	CASSLGFSGSYNEQFF
TRBJ2-3	NA	TRBV13	NA	TGTGCCAGCAGCTACAGGGAAGGGACAGATACGCAGTATTTT	CASSYREGTDTQYF
TRBJ2-2	NA	TRBV10-2	NA	TGCGCCACCGGCCGTGGGGGTAGCTACCCTCTCGGGGAGCTGTTTTTT	CATGRGGSYPLGELFF
TRBJ1-1	NA	TRBV7-9	NA	TGTGCCAGCGGCGGCGGTCCCGAAGCTTTCTTT	CASGGGPEAFF
TRBJ2-1	NA	TRBV28	NA	TGTGCCAGCAGCTCCTCAGGTGCCCGCGGGCAGTTCTTC	CASSSSGARGQFF
TRBJ2-4	NA	TRBV24-1	NA	TGTGCCACCAGTGATTTGGGCCCGTTACACAGCATTCAGTACTTC	CATSDLGPLHSIQYF
TRBJ2-7	NA	TRBV28	NA	TGTGCCAGCAGTACCTATGGGGGACATTCCCCCTACGAGCAGTACTTC	CASSTYGGHSPYEQYF
TRBJ2-5	NA	TRBV3-1/TRBV3-2	NA	TGTGCCAGCAGCCAAGATTCGGCTAGGCAAGAGACCCAGTACTTC	CASSQDSARQETQYF
TRBJ2-7	TRBD1	TRBV10-3	NA	TGTGCCACAGCTGACAGGGGCTACGAGCAGTACTTC	CATADRGYEQYF
TRBJ2-3	TRBD2	TRBV7-2	NA	TGTGCCAGCAGCTCCCGACTAGCCGGAGATACGCAGTATTTT	CASSSRLAGDTQYF
TRBJ1-1	NA	TRBV18	NA	TGTGCCAGCTCACCACGAGTAGAGACTGAAGCTTTCTTT	CASSPRVETEAFF
TRBJ2-5	NA	TRBV10-2	NA	TGCGCCAGCAGTGTGGGGGAGACCCAGTACTTC	CASSVGETQYF
TRBJ2-7	TRBD1	TRBV9	NA	TGTGCCAGCAGCCTTACGGGACAGGGCTACGAGCAGTACTTC	CASSLTGQGYEQYF
TRBJ1-1	NA	TRBV19	few	TGTGCCAGTAGGGAGGGGTGGAACACTGAAGCTTTCTTT	CASREGWNTEAFF
TRBJ2-3	NA	TRBV27	few	TGTGCCAGCAGTCTGAGGGGGGAGGGGCACACAGATACGCAGTATTTT	CASSLRGEGHTDTQYF
TRBJ2-5	NA	TRBV11-2	once	TGTGCCAGCAGCGCAAGGTCGGGAAAAGAGACCCAGTACTTC	CASSARSGKETQYF
TRBJ2-5	NA	TRBV4-2	NA	TGTGCCAGCAGACAAGGATTCGGGTCGGAGGCCCAGTACTTC	CASRQGFGSEAQYF
TRBJ2-1	TRBD2	TRBV19	NA	TGTGCCAGTAGTATCGACTCCGGGACTAGCGGAACAAATGAGCAGTTCTTC	CASSIDSGTSGTNEQFF
TRBJ1-6	NA	TRBV6-5	few	TGTGCCAGCAGTTACTCGGGGATCTATAATTCACCCCTCCACTTT	CASSYSGIYNSPLHF
TRBJ1-2	NA	TRBV2	NA	TGTGCCAGCAGCGGCGACATAAGCTATGGCTACACCTTC	CASSGDISYGYTF
TRBJ2-7	TRBD1	TRBV7-8	NA	TGTGCCAGCAGCTCACGAATGGACAGGGTGAACGAGCAGTACTTC	CASSSRMDRVNEQYF
TRBJ2-7	TRBD1	TRBV11-1	NA	TGTGCCAGCAGCTTAGGAACCGGGACAGCTACCTACGAGCAGTACTTC	CASSLGTGTATYEQYF
TRBJ1-1	NA	TRBV24-1	NA	TGTGCCGTGGCGGGGGAAACGACCGAAGCTTTCTTT	CAVAGETTEAFF
TRBJ1-4	NA	TRBV18	NA	TGTGCCAGCCGAGGGGGTAATGAAAAACTGTTTTTT	CASRGGNEKLFF
TRBJ2-5	TRBD1	TRBV6-5	NA	TGTGCCAGCAGTCGCGGACAGGGTGGAGAGACCCAGTACTTC	CASSRGQGGETQYF
TRBJ1-5	NA	TRBV7-9	NA	TGTGCCAGCAGCTTAGCGGGCGAATATAGCAATCAGCCCCAGCATTTT	CASSLAGEYSNQPQHF
TRBJ2-7	NA	TRBV5-1	NA	TGCGCCAGCAGCGAGGGGGGCTCCTACGAGCAGTACTTC	CASSEGGSYEQYF
TRBJ1-2	NA	TRBV15	NA	TGTGCCACCAGCAGAGATCAAGTTAACTATGGCTACACCTTC	CATSRDQVNYGYTF
TRBJ2-5	TRBD1	TRBV28	once	TGTGCCAGCGGCCCCGGGACAGGGCAAGAGACCCAGTACTTC	CASGPGTGQETQYF
TRBJ1-3	NA	TRBV7-9	NA	TGTGCCAGCAGCTTAGGAGGAGGCAACACCATATATTTT	CASSLGGGNTIYF
TRBJ2-7	TRBD1	TRBV3-1/TRBV3-2	NA	TGTGCCAGCCGTTTTACAGGGGAGCACGAGCAGTACTTC	CASRFTGEHEQYF
TRBJ2-2	NA	TRBV7-7	NA	TGTGCTAGCAGCCCCCGACAAAGGGGAACCGGGGAGCTGTTTTTT	CASSPRQRGTGELFF
TRBJ1-5	NA	TRBV30	once	TGTGCCTGGGCAGATGGGGGTAGCAATCAGCCCCAGCATTTT	CAWADGGSNQPQHF
TRBJ2-3	TRBD2	TRBV3-1/TRBV3-2	NA	TGTGCCAGCAGCCGGAGGACTAGCGGGCATAGCACAGATACGCAGTATTTT	CASSRRTSGHSTDTQYF
TRBJ2-1	TRBD2	TRBV2	NA	TGTGCCAGCAGTGCTCCCCTAGCGGGAGTCAATGAGCAGTTCTTC	CASSAPLAGVNEQFF
TRBJ2-6	NA	TRBV27	once	TGTGCCAGCAGAACATTAGCGCCTGGGGCCAACGTCCTGACTTTC	CASRTLAPGANVLTF
TRBJ1-1	NA	TRBV7-9	NA	TGTGCCAGCAGCTTAAGCGGGACTGAAGCTTTCTTT	CASSLSGTEAFF